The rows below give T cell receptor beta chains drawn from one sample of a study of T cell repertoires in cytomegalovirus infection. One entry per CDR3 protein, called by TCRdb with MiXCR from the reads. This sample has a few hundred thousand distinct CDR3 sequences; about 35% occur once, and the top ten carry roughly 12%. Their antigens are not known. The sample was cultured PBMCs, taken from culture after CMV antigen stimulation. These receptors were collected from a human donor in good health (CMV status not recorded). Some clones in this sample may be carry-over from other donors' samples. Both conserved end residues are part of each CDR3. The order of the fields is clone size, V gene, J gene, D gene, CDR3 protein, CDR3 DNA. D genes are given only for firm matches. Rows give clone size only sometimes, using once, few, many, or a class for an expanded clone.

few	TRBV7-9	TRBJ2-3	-	CASSSGTTITDTQYF	TGTGCCAGCAGCTCCGGGACCACTATCACAGATACGCAGTATTTT
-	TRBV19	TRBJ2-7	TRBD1	CASTTGTGPYEQYF	TGTGCCAGTACCACCGGGACAGGACCGTACGAGCAGTACTTC
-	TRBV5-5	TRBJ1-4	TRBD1	CASSLVGQGGTNEKLFF	TGTGCCAGCAGCTTGGTGGGACAGGGGGGAACTAATGAAAAACTGTTTTTT
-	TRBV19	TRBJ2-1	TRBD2	CASSIPRGRGNEQFF	TGTGCCAGTAGTATCCCGCGCGGGAGGGGCAATGAGCAGTTCTTC
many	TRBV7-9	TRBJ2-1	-	CASSPLGGAVQWEQFF	TGTGCCAGCAGCCCACTGGGGGGCGCAGTACAATGGGAGCAGTTCTTC
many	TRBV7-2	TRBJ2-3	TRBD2	CASSLGGLREIADTQYF	TGTGCCAGCAGCTTAGGTGGATTGCGGGAGATCGCAGATACGCAGTATTTT
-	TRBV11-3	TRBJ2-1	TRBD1	CASSTGQKDNEQFF	TGTGCCAGCAGCACGGGACAGAAAGACAATGAGCAGTTCTTC
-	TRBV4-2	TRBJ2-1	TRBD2	CASSQAPGLAGVAEQFF	TGTGCCAGCAGCCAGGCCCCGGGACTAGCGGGAGTGGCTGAGCAGTTCTTC
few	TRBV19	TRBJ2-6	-	CASSIVGGRAGANVLTF	TGTGCCAGTAGTATAGTAGGGGGACGAGCCGGGGCCAACGTCCTGACTTTC
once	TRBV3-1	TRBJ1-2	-	CASSQDSRFDGYTF	TGTGCCAGCAGCCAAGATTCCAGGTTCGATGGCTACACCTTC
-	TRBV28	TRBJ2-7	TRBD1	CASSRVPGQGLGIYEQYF	TGTGCCAGCAGTCGAGTCCCGGGACAGGGTTTGGGAATTTACGAGCAGTACTTC
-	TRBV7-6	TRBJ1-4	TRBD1	CASSFHPAGQPKLSTNEKLFF	TGTGCCAGCAGCTTCCACCCCGCGGGACAGCCAAAGCTATCAACTAATGAAAAACTGTTTTTT